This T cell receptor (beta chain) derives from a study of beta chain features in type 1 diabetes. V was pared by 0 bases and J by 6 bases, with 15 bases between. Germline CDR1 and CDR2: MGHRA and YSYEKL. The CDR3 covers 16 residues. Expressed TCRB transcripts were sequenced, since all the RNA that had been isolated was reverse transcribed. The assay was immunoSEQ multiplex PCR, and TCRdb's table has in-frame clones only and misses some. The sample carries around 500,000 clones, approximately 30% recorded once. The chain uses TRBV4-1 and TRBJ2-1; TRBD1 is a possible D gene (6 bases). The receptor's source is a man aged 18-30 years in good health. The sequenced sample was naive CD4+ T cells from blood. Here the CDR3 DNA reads TGCGCCAGCAGCCAAGATCGGGCAGGGGTTCGCAATGAGCAGTTCTTC. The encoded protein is CASSQDRAGVRNEQFF.